This entry lists 29 T cell receptor beta chains sequenced from one sample in a study of blood T cell repertoires in COVID-19. Measured with immunoSEQ multiplex PCR; TCRdb has only the in-frame clones, and not every one. The data contain fewer than 85,000 clones, about 88% of them singletons. Sequencing was done on a sample of peripheral blood. These receptor sequences come from a human donor in a cohort sampled during active COVID-19.

The CDR3 loop is CASSSGGVGSRRDLPDTQYF. The CDR3 DNA follows: TGTGCCAGCTCCTCCGGGGGTGTTGGGTCCAGGCGGGATCTCCCAGATACGCAGTATTTT. The genes are TRBV28 and TRBJ2-3; possible D gene TRBD2, 6 bases. The V end was cut by 8 bases, the J end by 4 bases, with 34 bases between. The V gene's germline CDR1 is MDHEN and CDR2 SYDVKM. There are 20 residues in the CDR3.

This clone was counted only a few times. The genes are TRBV7-9 and TRBJ2-2, with D possibly TRBD1 on 5 matching bases. The ends were cut back, 4 bases at V and 4 bases at J, with 16 bases in the middle. Germline V CDR1 and CDR2: SEHNR, FQNEAQ (reference sequence). The CDR3 has 16 amino acids. CDR3 DNA sequence: TGTGCCAGCAGCTCCCTGCTCCTAGGGGTCACCGGGGAGCTGTTTTTT. Translating gives CASSSLLLGVTGELFF.

The chain recombines TRBV3-1 (or the pseudogene TRBV3-2) with TRBJ2-2; D not resolved. With 4 bases removed from V and 5 bases from J, the gap between germline ends came to 5 bases. Germline V gives CDR1 LGHDT, CDR2 YNNKEL (reference sequence). The CDR3 has 12 amino acids. The CDR3 region is CASSLTTGELFF. Here the CDR3 DNA reads TGTGCCAGCAGCCTGACAACCGGGGAGCTGTTTTTT.

The gene calls are TRBV28 and TRBJ2-7, with D possibly being TRBD2 (5 bases). The CDR3 length is 15 residues. The V end was cut by 1 base, the J end by 3 bases, with 13 bases between. Germline-derived CDR1 and CDR2 are MDHEN and SYDVKM. The CDR3 here is CASSLYPRADYEQYF. The CDR3, as DNA: TGTGCCAGCAGTTTATACCCGCGGGCAGACTACGAGCAGTACTTC.

The chain couples TRBV5-4 to TRBJ1-2; D is unresolved. The CDR3 contains 13 residues. V was shortened by 1 base and J by 4 bases, with 8 bases between the two germline ends. Germline values: CDR1 SGHNT, CDR2 YYREEE (reference sequence). The CDR3 DNA reads TGTGCCAGCAGCTTGCGTACAACCTATGGCTACACCTTC. Its protein product is CASSLRTTYGYTF.

The chain is built from TRBV7-8 and TRBJ1-2; 10 bases are shared with TRBD1. With V trimmed by 5 bases and J by 6 bases, 15 bases remained unmatched. Germline CDR1 is SGHVS and CDR2 is FQNEAQ. CDR3 length equals 17 residues. The CDR3 DNA reads as TGTGCCAGCAGCCCACGGACAGGGGGGAATGTGGTAGATGGCTACACCTTC. This encodes CASSPRTGGNVVDGYTF.

The chain joins TRBV11-2 to TRBJ2-7, with a tentative D call TRBD2 (6 bases). Germline V lookup: CDR1 SGHAT, CDR2 FQNNGV. The V end was cut by 6 bases, the J end by 2 bases, with 14 bases between. This CDR3 region has 14 residues. CDR3 bases: TGTGCCAGCAGGCCCGGAGCTAGCGCCTACGAGCAGTACTTC. It translates to CASRPGASAYEQYF.

V gene TRBV5-4 combines with J gene TRBJ1-3, with D perhaps matching TRBD1 (6 bases). Germline-derived CDR1 and CDR2 are SGHNT and YYREEE (reference sequence). The V end was cut by 0 bases, the J end by 4 bases, with 11 bases between. This CDR3 has 15 residues. The CDR3 DNA follows: TGTGCCAGCAGCTTGGACAGGGAGTCCGGAAACACCATATATTTT. Protein sequence: CASSLDRESGNTIYF.

The rearrangement links TRBV4-2 to TRBJ1-5; D not certain. CDR3 size: 13 residues. Per the germline V gene, CDR1 is LGHNA and CDR2 is YNFKEQ. V lost 0 bases, J lost 4 bases, and 4 bases lay in between. CDR3 nucleotides: TGTGCCAGCAGCCAAGATCCGAATCAGCCCCAGCATTTT. It yields the protein CASSQDPNQPQHF.

V and J are TRBV2 and TRBJ1-2, with D possibly matching TRBD1 (6 bases). Germline V gene lookup returns CDR1 SNHLY and CDR2 FYNNEI. Trimming left V 2 bases short and J 6 bases short, with 16 bases between. The CDR3 contains 15 residues. This CDR3 is CASSERNRDLNGYTF. As DNA, the CDR3 is TGTGCCAGCAGTGAAAGGAACAGGGACCTTAATGGCTACACCTTC.

This clone was picked up a small number of times. The chain has TRBV29-1 and TRBJ2-5; 10 nucleotides line up with TRBD2. This CDR3 spans 14 amino acids. Germline V gene sequence: CDR1 SQVTM, CDR2 ANQGSEA. J gave up 5 bases and V 6 bases, and 9 bases lay outside the gene matches. The CDR3 region has the DNA TGCAGCGTGTCTAGCGGGAGTCCTTTTGAGACCCAGTACTTC. This encodes CSVSSGSPFETQYF.

The V and J genes are TRBV7-9 and TRBJ1-4; 8 positions match TRBD1. V gave up 5 bases and J gave up 1 base; unmatched junction bases: 3. CDR1 and CDR2 (germline): SEHNR, FQNEAQ (reference sequence). CDR3 length: 15 residues. This chain's CDR3 is CASSLGTGTNEKLFF. In nucleotides, the CDR3 is TGTGCCAGCAGCCTCGGGACAGGAACTAATGAAAAACTGTTTTTT.

The chain combines TRBV27 with TRBJ1-3; 9 bases line up with TRBD1. Germline V gene data show CDR1 as MNHEY and CDR2 as SMNVEV (reference sequence). V gave up 5 bases and J gave up 3 bases; unmatched junction bases: 5. The CDR3 runs 15 residues. In DNA form, the CDR3 reads TGTGCCAGCAGTCCCCGGACAGGGGTTGGAAACACCATATATTTT. Residues: CASSPRTGVGNTIYF.

This sequence joins TRBV5-1 and TRBJ1-1; D remains unclear. The CDR3 consists of 11 residues. Germline CDR1 and CDR2: SGHRS and YFSETQ. Trimming took off 6 bases at V and 1 base at J, with 4 bases between the two ends. The CDR3 nucleotides are TGCGCCAGCACCGGGAACACTGAAGCTTTCTTT. Its protein product is CASTGNTEAFF.

The J gene is TRBJ1-3, the V gene TRBV4-2; the match to TRBD1 covers 8 bases. Trimming at V came to 0 bases and at J to 5 bases, leaving 6 bases not matched to a gene. CDR3 length: 16 amino acids. Germline V gene sequence: CDR1 LGHNA, CDR2 YNFKEQ. CDR3 protein: CASSQERTGRRNTIYF. CDR3 sequence (DNA): TGTGCCAGCAGCCAAGAAAGGACAGGGAGAAGAAACACCATATATTTT.

This chain uses TRBV11-2 with TRBJ1-3; D might be TRBD1 (6 bases). Germline values: CDR1 SGHAT, CDR2 FQNNGV. V lost 1 base and J lost 7, with 11 bases in between. The CDR3 is 14 residues long. The CDR3 DNA sequence: TGTGCCAGCAGCTTAGGGGCAGGGGCGAACACCATATATTTT. Its translation is CASSLGAGANTIYF.

This sequence joins TRBV4-1 and TRBJ2-3; 9 positions match TRBD2. This CDR3 contains 17 residues. V dropped 4 bases and J dropped 3; count of bases not matched to a gene: 11. Germline CDR1 and CDR2: MGHRA and YSYEKL. The CDR3 DNA is TGCGCCAGCAGCCCTCTGGGTAGCGGGAGCGTAACAGATACGCAGTATTTT. Translation gives CASSPLGSGSVTDTQYF.

The CDR3 protein is CAWNSGTSLQETQYF. DNA of the CDR3: TGTGCCTGGAACAGCGGTACTAGCCTACAAGAGACCCAGTACTTC. The chain couples TRBV30 to TRBJ2-5, with D possibly TRBD2 on 6 matching bases. CDR3 length: 15 residues. Trimming cost V 4 bases and J 2 bases, with 17 bases left between them. Germline-derived CDR1 and CDR2 are GTSNPN and SVGIG (reference sequence).

The V gene is TRBV4-1, the J gene TRBJ2-1; TRBD2 matches at 11 bases. CDR1 and CDR2 from the germline V gene are MGHRA and YSYEKL. The CDR3 has 16 amino acids. Unmatched junction bases numbered 7, after V lost 4 bases and J lost 5 bases. As DNA, the CDR3 is TGCGCCAGCAGCCGGATTACTAGCGGGAGCGACAATGAGCAGTTCTTC. Its translation is CASSRITSGSDNEQFF.

This clone occurred a few times. V usage is TRBV6-1 and J usage is TRBJ2-7; TRBD1 might be the D (5 bases). Germline CDR1 and CDR2: MNHNS and SASEGT. With 3 bases removed from V and 4 bases from J, the gap between germline ends came to 25 bases. This CDR3 spans 18 amino acids. DNA for the CDR3: TGTGCCAGCAGTGATAGTGGGGCGACAGCCAGTATGGGGTACGAGCAGTACTTC. Encoded protein: CASSDSGATASMGYEQYF.

The chain uses TRBV24-1 and TRBJ1-1, with D unresolved. The CDR3 spans 16 residues. The germline V gene encodes CDR1 KGHDR and CDR2 SFDVKD. V gave up 1 base and J gave up 1 base, with 12 bases separating them. In DNA, the CDR3 is TGTGCCACCAGTGATTTAACGGGGTTAGGGAACACTGAAGCTTTCTTT. Protein sequence: CATSDLTGLGNTEAFF.

The sample holds a few counts of this clone. The V call is TRBV27, the J call TRBJ2-3; D gene unclear. The CDR3 covers 13 residues. V lost 3 bases to trimming and J lost 6 bases, with 10 bases between them. Germline assignment: CDR1 MNHEY and CDR2 SMNVEV (reference sequence). The CDR3 is CASSFIPGDTQYF. The CDR3 DNA follows: TGTGCCAGCAGTTTTATTCCCGGTGATACGCAGTATTTT.

This clone appeared a single time. CDR3 residues: CASRSGTVPEAFF. CDR3 in DNA: TGTGCCAGCAGGTCCGGGACAGTGCCTGAAGCTTTCTTT. The J gene is TRBJ1-1, the V gene TRBV6-6, with 7 nucleotides matching TRBD1. Germline-derived CDR1 and CDR2 are MNHNY and SVGAGI (reference sequence). J was trimmed by 6 bases and V by 6 bases; bases with no gene match: 7. The CDR3 covers 13 residues.

The chain carries TRBV2 and TRBJ1-2, with 8 bases that match TRBD1. The J segment lost 7 bases and the V segment lost 10 bases, leaving 14 bases of the junction unmatched. The CDR3 has 14 amino acids. Per the germline V gene, CDR1 is SNHLY and CDR2 is FYNNEI. The DNA for the CDR3 is TGTGCCATCCCGCAGGGGGCCGCGCTGGGTGGCTACACCTTC. This gives the protein CAIPQGAALGGYTF. The variable domain in full, completed from reference TRBV2 and TRBJ1-2, reads EPEVTQTPSHQVTQMGQEVILRCVPISNHLYFYWYRQILGQKVEFLVSFYNNEISEKSEIFDDQFSVERPDGSNFTLKIRSTKLEDSAMYFCAIPQGAALGGYTFGSGTRLTVV.

The chain links TRBV13 to TRBJ2-1; TRBD2 might be the D (6 bases). Germline values: CDR1 PRHDT, CDR2 FYEKMQ (reference sequence). V gave up 6 bases and J gave up 3 bases, with 15 bases separating them. The CDR3 consists of 15 residues. The DNA of the CDR3 is TGTGCCAGCAGACAGGAGGGTTTCGACTACAATGAGCAGTTCTTC. Translated, it gives CASRQEGFDYNEQFF.

This clone appeared a few times. This chain joins TRBV19 and TRBJ2-7; 12 nucleotides match TRBD2. V was pared by 10 bases and J by 5 bases, with 6 bases of the junction left unmatched. Germline V gene lookup returns CDR1 LNHDA and CDR2 SQIVND (reference sequence). The CDR3 is 13 amino acids. Here the CDR3 DNA reads TGTGCCACCAGGACTAGCGGGATCGACGAGCAGTACTTC. Translation gives CATRTSGIDEQYF.

The rearrangement uses TRBV28 and TRBJ2-7; D is uncertain. CDR1 is MDHEN and CDR2 is SYDVKM in the germline V gene. The CDR3 spans 11 residues. The V end was cut by 4 bases, the J end by 5 bases, with 6 bases between. The CDR3 here is CASSSLHEQYF. CDR3 DNA: TGTGCCAGCAGTTCTCTTCACGAGCAGTACTTC.

The chain carries TRBV10-2 and TRBJ2-2; tentatively, D is TRBD1 (6 bases). This CDR3 region has 16 residues. The V and J ends lost 3 bases and 1 base respectively, with 12 bases between them. Germline V gives CDR1 WSHSY, CDR2 SAAADI. This CDR3 is CASSDMGRGNTGELFF. In DNA, the CDR3 is TGCGCCAGCAGTGATATGGGCAGGGGGAACACCGGGGAGCTGTTTTTT.

This clone has only a few counts. V is TRBV7-3 and J is TRBJ1-1, with 7 positions matching TRBD1. In germline, CDR1 is SGHTA, CDR2 FQGTGA. This CDR3 has 13 residues. Trimming removed 4 bases from V and 1 base from J; junction bases left unmatched: 0. The CDR3 DNA follows: TGTGCCAGCAGCTGGGACAGGAACACTGAAGCTTTCTTT. Amino acids: CASSWDRNTEAFF.